A selection of T cell receptor beta chains follows, all from one sample in a study of blood T cells in healthy people across ages. MiXCR was run by TCRdb on the 5' RACE reads, yielding one entry per CDR3 protein. This table has 870,000 or so distinct CDR3 sequences, around 30% appearing once. Sequencing input: blood. The receptor source for this set is an elderly woman in good health. CDR3s include the opening cysteine and the closing phenylalanine or tryptophan. The D gene is left open where the match is weak. Only part of the rows carry a size: once, few, many, or a class if the clone is expanded.

clone size	J gene	D gene	V gene	CDR3 protein	CDR3 DNA
-	TRBJ2-5	-	TRBV7-2	CASSLIRGSNQVTQYF	TGTGCCAGCAGCTTAATTCGAGGCTCAAACCAAGTGACCCAGTACTTC
many	TRBJ1-1	-	TRBV6-5	CASSYSIMSGGSITEAFF	TGTGCCAGCAGTTACTCGATTATGAGTGGGGGCTCCATCACTGAAGCTTTCTTT
-	TRBJ1-2	-	TRBV19	CASTLATNYGYTF	TGTGCCAGTACTCTCGCGACTAACTATGGCTACACCTTC
many	TRBJ1-2	-	TRBV20-1	CSAKRNSYGYTF	TGCAGTGCTAAAAGGAATAGCTATGGCTACACCTTC
few	TRBJ2-6	TRBD1	TRBV18	CASSPLRDRGRVSGANVLTF	TGTGCCAGCTCACCTCTCCGGGACAGGGGGCGCGTCTCTGGGGCCAACGTCCTGACTTTC
-	TRBJ1-2	-	TRBV30	CAWSLGEGGYTF	TGTGCCTGGAGTCTGGGAGAAGGTGGCTACACCTTC
many	TRBJ2-5	TRBD2	TRBV4-3	CASSQELAGGQETQYF	TGCGCCAGCAGCCAAGAACTAGCGGGGGGGCAAGAGACCCAGTACTTC
-	TRBJ1-5	-	TRBV28	CASSLFSRRGGQPQHF	TGTGCCAGCAGTTTATTTTCGCGCAGGGGAGGGCAGCCCCAGCATTTT
-	TRBJ2-7	-	TRBV11-2	CASSLGRAGLNEQYF	TGTGCCAGCAGCCTGGGTCGGGCAGGTCTCAACGAGCAGTACTTC
-	TRBJ2-1	TRBD2	TRBV20-1	CSARPASGGMNNEQFF	TGCAGTGCCCGACCCGCTAGCGGGGGAATGAACAATGAGCAGTTCTTC
many	TRBJ2-2	TRBD2	TRBV24-1	CATSDFYSGRTGELFF	TGTGCCACCAGTGATTTCTACAGCGGGAGGACCGGGGAGCTGTTTTTT
few	TRBJ2-4	-	TRBV11-1	CASSPWTANIKNIQYF	TGTGCCAGCAGCCCGTGGACAGCTAATATCAAAAACATTCAGTACTTC
few	TRBJ1-3	-	TRBV12-3/TRBV12-4	CASSQLTGGGWNTIYF	TGTGCCAGCAGTCAACTCACCGGGGGCGGTTGGAACACCATATATTTT
many	TRBJ2-1	-	TRBV2	CASISSQNYNEQFF	TGTGCCAGCATTTCTTCCCAGAACTACAATGAGCAGTTCTTC
-	TRBJ1-5	TRBD1	TRBV7-9	CSSSLGQGALTQHF	TGTTCCAGCAGCTTAGGACAGGGGGCGCTGACCCAGCATTTT
few	TRBJ2-3	-	TRBV6-1	CASRQLGDTQYF	TGTGCCAGCAGGCAACTAGGAGATACGCAGTATTTT
many	TRBJ2-7	-	TRBV7-8	CASSFSDRYEQYF	TGTGCCAGCAGCTTCTCCGACAGGTACGAGCAGTACTTC
-	TRBJ2-3	-	TRBV4-2	CASSQQGGHGTDTQYF	TGTGCCAGCAGCCAGCAGGGGGGCCACGGCACAGATACGCAGTATTTT
many	TRBJ2-7	TRBD2	TRBV7-2	CASSLQRGGSYEQYF	TGTGCCAGCAGCCTGCAGCGGGGGGGCTCCTACGAGCAGTACTTC
-	TRBJ2-3	-	TRBV7-2	CYGSSLGLFQADTQYF	TGTTATGGCAGCAGCTTAGGGCTATTTCAGGCAGATACGCAGTATTTT
few	TRBJ1-2	-	TRBV9	CASSAHGGGAGYGYTF	TGTGCCAGCAGCGCCCATGGGGGGGGCGCGGGCTATGGCTACACCTTC
-	TRBJ1-2	-	TRBV24-1	CATSAPDGYTF	TGTGCCACCAGTGCTCCGGATGGCTACACCTTC
-	TRBJ2-5	-	TRBV6-1	CASSERFSQETQYF	TGTGCCAGCAGTGAACGATTCAGCCAAGAGACCCAGTACTTC
many	TRBJ1-5	-	TRBV6-2/TRBV6-3	CASSLAGAGNQPQHF	TGTGCCAGCAGCCTCGCGGGGGCAGGCAATCAGCCCCAGCATTTT
many	TRBJ2-1	TRBD2	TRBV20-1	CSAPAGGVGNEQFF	TGCAGTGCGCCGGCGGGGGGTGTTGGCAATGAGCAGTTCTTC
-	TRBJ1-5	-	TRBV7-2	CASSLSGNSNQPRHF	TGTGCCAGCAGCTTATCTGGGAATAGCAATCAGCCCCGGCATTTT
many	TRBJ2-3	-	TRBV6-1	CASTRGNTDTQYF	TGTGCCAGCACCCGAGGGAACACAGATACGCAGTATTTT
few	TRBJ1-6	TRBD1	TRBV7-2	CASSGPGQGKGSLHF	TGTGCCAGCAGCGGCCCGGGACAGGGGAAGGGATCCCTCCACTTT
few	TRBJ2-7	TRBD1	TRBV4-2	CASSQAWGQEDEQYF	TGTGCCAGCAGCCAAGCTTGGGGACAGGAGGATGAGCAGTACTTC
-	TRBJ2-5	TRBD1	TRBV11-2	CASSIPGTGELAQYF	TGTGCCAGCAGCATACCCGGGACAGGAGAGTTGGCCCAGTACTTC
many	TRBJ1-2	-	TRBV6-2/TRBV6-3	CASRRSDLNGYTF	TGTGCCAGCAGACGATCGGATCTTAATGGCTACACCTTC
many	TRBJ1-6	-	TRBV4-3	CASSQYISRDTPGGSPLHF	TGCGCCAGCAGCCAGTATATCAGCAGGGACACACCAGGCGGTTCACCCCTCCACTTT
few	TRBJ2-5	TRBD2	TRBV2	CAGMIGLAGLQYF	TGTGCCGGCATGATAGGACTAGCGGGGCTTCAGTACTTC
many	TRBJ2-1	TRBD1	TRBV7-9	CASSPRDRSYNEQFF	TGTGCCAGTAGTCCCCGGGACAGGAGCTACAATGAGCAGTTCTTC
-	TRBJ1-2	TRBD1	TRBV4-2	CASRPTGDYGYTF	TGTGCCAGCAGACCGACAGGGGACTATGGCTACACCTTC
many	TRBJ1-6	-	TRBV7-2	CASSVSLNSPLHF	TGTGCCAGCAGCGTATCCCTCAATTCACCCCTCCACTTT
many	TRBJ2-5	-	TRBV4-1	CASSQGTQQETQYF	TGCGCCAGCAGCCAAGGGACACAACAAGAGACCCAGTACTTC
many	TRBJ2-3	TRBD2	TRBV7-2	CASSLGLASDTQYF	TGTGCCAGCAGCTTAGGACTAGCGTCAGATACGCAGTATTTT
-	TRBJ1-3	-	TRBV6-2/TRBV6-3	CASRPGGSGNTIYF	TGTGCCAGCAGGCCTGGCGGCTCTGGAAACACCATATATTTT
-	TRBJ1-2	-	TRBV7-2	CASSYMTRDTLHGYTF	TGTGCCAGCAGCTACATGACCAGGGACACCCTCCATGGCTACACCTTC
many	TRBJ2-1	-	TRBV20-1	CSARALGTTNEQFF	TGCAGTGCTAGAGCCCTCGGGACAACCAATGAGCAGTTCTTC
many	TRBJ2-1	TRBD2	TRBV6-5	CASSYHGTRGYGEQFF	TGTGCCAGCAGTTACCACGGGACTAGAGGATATGGTGAGCAGTTCTTC
-	TRBJ2-1	-	TRBV21-1	CASSETASYNEQFF	TGTGCCAGCAGCGAAACGGCCTCCTACAATGAGCAGTTCTTC
-	TRBJ2-3	-	TRBV11-3	CASRPGVGTDTQYF	TGTGCCAGCAGACCGGGGGTAGGGACAGATACGCAGTATTTT
many	TRBJ1-5	-	TRBV4-3	CASSQGVGLDQPQHF	TGCGCCAGCAGCCAAGGTGTGGGACTGGATCAGCCCCAGCATTTT
many	TRBJ2-5	-	TRBV11-2	CASSTQGTQETQYF	TGTGCCAGCAGCACGCAGGGGACGCAAGAGACCCAGTACTTC
-	TRBJ1-2	TRBD1	TRBV6-5	CASSYPGTGYDYGYTF	TGTGCCAGCAGTTATCCCGGGACAGGGTATGACTATGGCTACACCTTC